The 24 T cell receptor beta chains presented below share a single source sample, sequenced in a study of T-cell reconstitution after alpha-beta-depleted transplantation in children. Unique molecular identifiers were used in preparing the TCRbeta library. TCRdb redid the calling of the PCR reads with MiXCR, one entry per CDR3 protein. The table includes 450,000 to 550,000 distinct CDR3 sequences, approximately 10% detected once. The material sequenced was PBMCs, mostly from graft donor cells, taken 180 days after TCRalphabeta/CD19-depleted stem cell transplant. The receptors here all came from a female patient under 10 years old who had a stem cell transplant for aplastic anemia, so the T cells may come from the graft donor.

The sample holds a few counts of this clonotype. The chain combines TRBV14 with TRBJ1-1, with a weak D call TRBD1 (5 bases). Trimming left V 1 base short and J 3 bases short, with 9 bases between. Germline V CDR1 and CDR2: SGHDN, FVKESK. This CDR3 region has 14 residues. CDR3 sequence reads: CASSQAPRDTEAFF. The CDR3 nucleotides are TGTGCCAGCAGCCAAGCGCCCAGGGACACTGAAGCTTTCTTT. Full variable domain (rest looked up from reference TRBV14 and TRBJ1-1): EAGVTQFPSHSVIEKGQTVTLRCDPISGHDNLYWYRRVMGKEIKFLLHFVKESKQDESGMPNNRFLAERTGGTYSTLKVQPAELEDSGVYFCASSQAPRDTEAFFGQGTRLTVV.

The chain has TRBV29-1 and TRBJ2-5; D unclear. The CDR3 sequence is 18 residues long. Trimming took 4 bases from V and 0 from J, leaving 24 bases between them. Looked up from germline, CDR1 is SQVTM and CDR2 is ANQGSEA. CDR3 loop: CSVAGYLARPPYQETQYF. In nucleotides, the CDR3 is TGCAGCGTTGCAGGATATCTCGCGCGCCCGCCTTACCAAGAGACCCAGTACTTC.

This clonotype has more than one count but fewer than ten. The rearrangement uses TRBV11-2 and TRBJ2-5; a weak D match, TRBD2 (5 bases). Germline lookup yields CDR1 SGHAT and CDR2 FQNNGV. This CDR3 contains 15 residues. The V end was cut by 0 bases, the J end by 1 base, with 9 bases between. The CDR3 region is CASSLDPGLQETQYF. The CDR3 DNA reads TGTGCCAGCAGCTTAGATCCAGGACTCCAAGAGACCCAGTACTTC.

This clonotype was seen ten or more times. This chain uses TRBV12-3 or TRBV12-4 with TRBJ1-1, with D possibly TRBD1 on 6 matching bases. The CDR3 has 14 residues. V was cut by 3 bases and J by 11 bases, with 19 bases left in between. The CDR3, as DNA: TGTGCCAGCAGTTTTGGCCAACACAGGGTGGGCGCTTTCTTT. Residues: CASSFGQHRVGAFF.

V usage is TRBV28 and J usage is TRBJ2-5; TRBD2 might be the D (5 bases). The V end lost 3 bases, the J end lost 3 bases, and 11 bases lay between the germline ends. There are 14 residues in the CDR3. Germline CDR1 is MDHEN and CDR2 is SYDVKM. CDR3 sequence reads: CASSFGSAEETQYF. The CDR3 coding sequence is TGTGCCAGCAGTTTCGGTAGCGCGGAAGAGACCCAGTACTTC.

This chain uses TRBV2 with TRBJ2-1; no firm D call. This CDR3 spans 14 amino acids. Germline CDR1 SNHLY, CDR2 FYNNEI. Trimming took off 0 bases at V and 8 bases at J, with 11 bases between the two ends. In DNA, the CDR3 is TGTGCCAGCAGTGAAGCGCTTTGGTCGCATGAGCAGTTCTTC. Amino acid sequence: CASSEALWSHEQFF.

At least ten counts were recorded for this clonotype. The V and J genes are TRBV19 and TRBJ2-3; weak D call: TRBD2 (6 bases). CDR1 and CDR2 (germline): LNHDA, SQIVND (reference sequence). CDR3 size: 14 residues. Trimming cost V 6 bases and J 0 bases, with 10 bases left between them. CDR3 bases: TGTGCCAGTAGATCGCGGGACAGCACAGATACGCAGTATTTT. The encoded protein is CASRSRDSTDTQYF.

A few counts support this clonotype. The chain carries TRBV7-2 and TRBJ2-5, with TRBD2 identical over 12 bases. Trimming cost V 5 bases and J 2 bases; bases outside gene matches: 6. The CDR3 is 16 amino acids. Looked up from germline, CDR1 is SGHTA and CDR2 is FQGNSA. The CDR3 loop is CASSLGLAGKQETQYF. The DNA of the CDR3 is TGTGCCAGCAGCCTCGGACTAGCGGGAAAGCAAGAGACCCAGTACTTC.

This rearrangement joins TRBV3-1 to TRBJ1-5, with 9 bases that match TRBD1. The V and J ends lost 2 bases and 7 bases, in that order; junction bases with no gene match: 6. The CDR3 runs 15 residues. CDR1 and CDR2 from the germline V gene are LGHDT and YNNKEL (reference sequence). The DNA of the CDR3 is TGTGCCAGCAGCCAACGGACAGGGGAGAGACAGCCCCAGCATTTT. Protein sequence: CASSQRTGERQPQHF.

This clonotype has only a few counts. The chain joins TRBV20-1 to TRBJ1-1, with no clear D. Trimming cost V 1 base and J 1 base, with 13 bases left between them. Germline lookup yields CDR1 DFQATT and CDR2 SNEGSKA (reference sequence). The CDR3 is 15 residues long. The CDR3 DNA reads TGCAGTGCTAGAGTTCAGGTCACAGCGAACACTGAAGCTTTCTTT. Its protein is CSARVQVTANTEAFF.

The chain joins TRBV10-3 to TRBJ2-1; D is undetermined. CDR1 ENHRY and CDR2 SYGVKD come from the germline V gene. The CDR3 totals 11 residues. Trimming pared 8 bases from V and 9 bases from J, leaving 11 bases between. This CDR3 reads CAIRSRTEQFF. CDR3 coding DNA: TGTGCCATCCGGTCGCGTACTGAGCAGTTCTTC.

The CDR3 sequence is CASSQRTSGRRETQYF. DNA of the CDR3: TGCGCCAGCAGCCAGCGGACTAGCGGGAGACGAGAGACCCAGTACTTC. The chain recombines TRBV5-1 with TRBJ2-5; 13 positions agree with TRBD2. Germline-derived CDR1 and CDR2 are SGHRS and YFSETQ. The CDR3 runs 16 residues. V shed 4 bases and J 4 bases; nucleotides not matched to a gene: 7.

This chain joins TRBV5-1 and TRBJ2-1; unclear D gene. Germline values: CDR1 SGHRS, CDR2 YFSETQ. V lost 0 bases, J lost 1 base, and 14 bases lay in between. There are 17 residues in the CDR3. The CDR3 region has the DNA TGCGCCAGCAGCTTGGTGGGATTGGTAGAGTCCTACAATGAGCAGTTCTTC. It specifies CASSLVGLVESYNEQFF.

This chain links TRBV20-1 with TRBJ2-5; 11 nucleotides line up with TRBD2. Unmatched junction bases numbered 7, after V lost 0 bases and J lost 4 bases. There are 16 residues in the CDR3. Germline V lookup: CDR1 DFQATT, CDR2 SNEGSKA (reference sequence). As DNA, the CDR3 is TGCAGTGCTAGAGATCTCGTAGCGGGAGGGGGAGAGACCCAGTACTTC. Translated, it gives CSARDLVAGGGETQYF.

The rearrangement joins TRBV9 to TRBJ1-1; unclear D gene. The germline CDR1 and CDR2 sequences are SGDLS and YYNGEE. Trimming removed 2 bases at V and 1 base at J, with 15 bases between. CDR3 length equals 16 residues. The CDR3 DNA reads TGTGCCAGCAGCGTTAACCCAATCCACGGGAACACTGAAGCTTTCTTT. Its protein product is CASSVNPIHGNTEAFF.

The chain joins TRBV7-2 to TRBJ2-2; D is ambiguous. CDR3 size: 15 residues. V gave up 1 base and J gave up 5 bases, with 11 bases separating them. Germline CDR1 is SGHTA and CDR2 is FQGNSA. CDR3 bases: TGTGCCAGCAGCTTAGGGGCGATTTGGACCGGGGAGCTGTTTTTT. Protein sequence: CASSLGAIWTGELFF.

This chain links TRBV5-1 with TRBJ2-7, with D unclear. The CDR3 consists of 15 residues. The V end was cut by 0 bases, the J end by 5 bases, with 15 bases between. The germline CDR1 and CDR2 sequences are SGHRS and YFSETQ. CDR3 nucleotides: TGCGCCAGCAGCTTGGTAAGACGCACCGAGAACGAGCAGTACGTC. Translated: CASSLVRRTENEQYV.

The chain uses TRBV28 and TRBJ2-7; the D is unclear. V was shortened by 5 bases and J by 2 bases, with 13 bases between the two germline ends. Germline V gene sequence: CDR1 MDHEN, CDR2 SYDVKM. This CDR3 has 14 residues. The CDR3 DNA follows: TGTGCCAGCAGTCAGATGAGTCAAACCTACGAGCAGTACGTC. This encodes CASSQMSQTYEQYV.

This chain uses TRBV19 with TRBJ2-5, with D possibly matching TRBD1 (6 bases). Trimming shortened V by 2 bases and J by 4 bases, and 14 bases separated the two germline ends. Germline CDR1 is LNHDA and CDR2 is SQIVND (reference sequence). The CDR3 has 15 residues. The CDR3 reads CASSINRQGRETQYF. The CDR3 nucleotides are TGTGCCAGTAGTATAAATCGGCAGGGGCGAGAGACCCAGTACTTC.

This clonotype turned up a few times. The J gene is TRBJ2-5, the V gene TRBV7-9, with 7 bases fitting TRBD2. The CDR3 extends over 16 amino acids. V gave up 5 bases and J gave up 2 bases; unmatched junction bases: 11. CDR1 and CDR2 from the germline V gene are SEHNR and FQNEAQ (reference sequence). CDR3 in amino acids: CASSPLGSGFQETQYF. CDR3 in DNA: TGTGCCAGCAGCCCTCTGGGTAGCGGGTTTCAAGAGACCCAGTACTTC.

This clonotype was counted at least ten times. V and J are TRBV20-1 and TRBJ2-5, with 9 bases that match TRBD2. Germline V gene lookup returns CDR1 DFQATT and CDR2 SNEGSKA (reference sequence). V dropped 1 base and J dropped 5; count of bases not matched to a gene: 8. CDR3 size: 15 residues. The CDR3 spells CSARVAGGPSETQYF. CDR3 sequence (DNA): TGCAGTGCTAGAGTGGCGGGAGGGCCGTCCGAGACCCAGTACTTC.

The chain couples TRBV7-6 to TRBJ2-1; D gene ambiguous. CDR3 length: 15 amino acids. Trimming shortened V by 5 bases and J by 2 bases, and 13 bases separated the two germline ends. Germline V gene sequence: CDR1 SGHVS, CDR2 FNYEAQ. CDR3 amino acids: CASSETPITYNEQFF. The CDR3 DNA is TGTGCCAGCAGCGAGACACCCATTACCTACAATGAGCAGTTCTTC.

The chain couples TRBV5-1 to TRBJ2-5; the D gene is possibly TRBD1 (6 bases). The V and J ends lost 2 bases and 1 base respectively, with 18 bases between them. Germline lookup yields CDR1 SGHRS and CDR2 YFSETQ. This CDR3 has 17 residues. CDR3 in DNA: TGCGCCAGCAGCTTAGGGGGTGGGCTAATCAGCCAAGAGACCCAGTACTTC. Translating gives CASSLGGGLISQETQYF. Variable domain in full (rest from reference TRBV5-1 and TRBJ2-5): KAGVTQTPRYLIKTRGQQVTLSCSPISGHRSVSWYQQTPGQGLQFLFEYFSETQRNKGNFPGRFSGRQFSNSRSEMNVSTLELGDSALYLCASSLGGGLISQETQYFGPGTRLLVL.

There are a few counts of this clonotype. The J gene is TRBJ1-5, the V gene TRBV6-5, with TRBD1 matching 8 bases. After removal of 4 bases from V and 6 bases from J, the junction contained 11 bases not matched to a gene. CDR1 and CDR2 from the germline V gene are MNHEY and SVGAGI. There are 16 residues in the CDR3. The CDR3 DNA reads TGTGCCAGCAGTTTACGAGGACAGGGAATCGGTCAGCCCCAGCATTTT. Its translation: CASSLRGQGIGQPQHF.